These T cell receptor beta chains were read from a single sample in a study of control samples from healthy donors and cancer patients. Sequencing was performed with immunoSEQ multiplex PCR; in TCRdb, only in-frame clones are kept and a portion is missing. The sample has about 77,000 clones; almost 95% are singletons. The sequencing input was blood. The source is a woman aged 55-70 years in good health. Each CDR3 is given with its conserved first and last residue. The D gene is left open where the match is weak. For some rows the clone size is stated as once, few or many, or as a class when expanded; others skip it.

j_call clone_size d_call v_call cdr3_nt cdr3_aa
TRBJ1-4 NA TRBD1 TRBV13 TGTGCCAGCAGCGCCACCGGGACAGGGGTCAATGAAAAACTGTTTTTT CASSATGTGVNEKLFF
TRBJ1-3 NA TRBD1 TRBV9 TGTGCCAGCGGGGGACAGGGGGGAGGAAACACCATATATTTT CASGGQGGGNTIYF
TRBJ1-2 NA NA TRBV2 TGTGCCAGCAGTGAAGGGACAGCTAACTATGGCTACACCTTC CASSEGTANYGYTF
TRBJ2-2 few TRBD1 TRBV27 TGTGCCAGCAGTCGACAGGGGACGGACACCGGGGAGCTGTTTTTT CASSRQGTDTGELFF
TRBJ2-1 NA NA TRBV12-5 TGTGCTAGTGGTTTGTCCGGGATTGCGGGTGAGCAGTTCTTC CASGLSGIAGEQFF
TRBJ2-1 NA TRBD2 TRBV10-3 TGTGCCATCAGTGGCAAGACTAGCGGAAACAATGAGCAGTTCTTC CAISGKTSGNNEQFF
TRBJ2-1 NA NA TRBV11-3 TGTGCCAGCAGACCAGGGGGGGGCCTAGCGCCTTACAATGAGCAGTTCTTC CASRPGGGLAPYNEQFF
TRBJ1-2 NA NA TRBV14 TGTGCCAGCAGCCACGAGACACATCCGGGCTATGGCTACACCTTC CASSHETHPGYGYTF
TRBJ1-1 NA NA TRBV7-6 TGTGCCAGCAGCTTAGATGGGCAGTACTCTGAAGCTTTCTTT CASSLDGQYSEAFF
TRBJ2-5 NA TRBD1 TRBV30 TGTGCCTGGAGTGTACTTGGAGATTGGGACAGGGAAGAGACCCAGTACTTC CAWSVLGDWDREETQYF
TRBJ1-6 NA NA TRBV6-5 TGTGCCAGCAGAAAAGGGACCTCCCAATCACCCCTCCACTTT CASRKGTSQSPLHF
TRBJ2-1 once TRBD2 TRBV4-2 TGTGCCAGCAGCCAAGTTTCAGGCGGGAGTTCCTACAATGAGCAGTTCTTC CASSQVSGGSSYNEQFF
TRBJ2-1 NA NA TRBV10-2 TGCGCCAGCAGGAGGGAAACCCGCTCCTACAATGAGCAGTTCTTC CASRRETRSYNEQFF
TRBJ2-1 NA TRBD2 TRBV24-1 TGTGCCACCAGTGATTGGGGATATGGACTAGCGTTTTGGGATGAGCAGTTCTTC CATSDWGYGLAFWDEQFF
TRBJ2-2 once NA TRBV5-1 TGCGCCAGCAGTTCGGAGGTCACCGGGGAGCTGTTTTTT CASSSEVTGELFF
TRBJ1-5 NA TRBD1 TRBV5-8 TGTGCCAGCAGCCGGGGGACAGGGGGCTCTCAGCCCCAGCATTTT CASSRGTGGSQPQHF
TRBJ2-2 NA TRBD2 TRBV9 TGTGCCAGCAGCACACGACTAGCGGGAAACACCGGGGAGCTGTTTTTT CASSTRLAGNTGELFF
TRBJ2-1 NA NA TRBV24-1 TGTGCCACCAGTGATGGCCCGAGGGGGGGCTCCTACAATGAGCAGTTCTTC CATSDGPRGGSYNEQFF
TRBJ1-2 NA NA TRBV20-1 TGCAGTGCTCACGGACATGGCTACACCTTC CSAHGHGYTF
TRBJ1-1 NA NA TRBV5-5 TGTGCCAGCAGTTTAATTAGGGGGGCTGAAGCTTTCTTT CASSLIRGAEAFF
TRBJ2-3 NA TRBD1 TRBV7-3 TGTGCCAGCAGCTTAAACGGACAGGGCACAGATACGCAGTATTTT CASSLNGQGTDTQYF
TRBJ2-7 NA TRBD1 TRBV6-5 TGTGCCAGCAGTTCACCGGACAGGGGAGCTTACGAGCAGTACTTC CASSSPDRGAYEQYF
TRBJ2-2 NA NA TRBV6-1 TGTGCCAGCAGTGATCCCGGGGAGCTGTTTTTT CASSDPGELFF
TRBJ1-2 NA NA TRBV7-6 TGTGCCAGCAGCTTATCAGGGGCTCCCGGTGGCTACACCTTC CASSLSGAPGGYTF
TRBJ2-1 NA NA TRBV27 TGTGCCAGCAGTTTATGGGGCGATGAGCAGTTCTTC CASSLWGDEQFF